Sequencing of this T cell receptor beta chain was carried out in a study of post-analysis software for immune sequencing data. Study-wide background: Some patients lacked subtype; others had relapsing-remitting, secondary progressive or progressive-relapsing disease.

cDNA libraries for TCR beta contained unique molecular identifiers. Input amounts of roughly 0.85 to 10 million T cells were used. These gave roughly 0.5 million cDNA molecules, so each molecule approximated one T cell. MiXCR, run by TCRdb on the PCR reads, gives a single entry per CDR3 protein. The sample records about 200,000 distinct CDR3 sequences, approximately 30% being singletons. Of note for this clonotype: What it binds is unknown.

Study-level findings and limits: Multiple sclerosis patients had significantly lower normalized Chao1 diversity than controls. TRBV5-6, TRBV5-1 and TRBV20-1 belonged to a set of about five TRBV segments that were more frequent in patients than controls.

This CDR3 is built from 15 residues. Between the trimmed V and J ends, which lost 4 bases and 0 bases, there was a span of 12 bases. Germline V gives CDR1 MDHEN, CDR2 SYDVKM. V is TRBV28 and J is TRBJ1-1, with D possibly being TRBD1 (5 bases). This TCR was sampled from a girl aged 2 to 17 with multiple sclerosis. The sequenced sample was blood. CDR3 sequence reads: CASSSQGLLNTEAFF. In DNA form, the CDR3 reads TGTGCCAGCAGTTCGCAGGGTCTCTTGAACACTGAAGCTTTCTTT. Variable domain in full (rest from reference TRBV28 and TRBJ1-1): DVKVTQSSRYLVKRTGEKVFLECVQDMDHENMFWYRQDPGLGLRLIYFSYDVKMKEKGDIPEGYSVSREKKERFSLILESASTNQTSMYLCASSSQGLLNTEAFFGQGTRLTVV.